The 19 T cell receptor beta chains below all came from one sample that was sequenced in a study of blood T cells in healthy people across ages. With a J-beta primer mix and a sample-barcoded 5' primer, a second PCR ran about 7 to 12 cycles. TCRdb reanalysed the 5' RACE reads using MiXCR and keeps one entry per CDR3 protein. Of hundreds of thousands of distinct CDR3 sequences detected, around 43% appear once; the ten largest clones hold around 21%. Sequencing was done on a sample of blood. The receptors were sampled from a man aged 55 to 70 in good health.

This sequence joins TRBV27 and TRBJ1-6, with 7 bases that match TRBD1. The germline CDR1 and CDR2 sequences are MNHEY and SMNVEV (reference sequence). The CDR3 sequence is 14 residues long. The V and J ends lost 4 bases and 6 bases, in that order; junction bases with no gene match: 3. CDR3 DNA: TGTGCCAGCAGTTACCGACAGGGTAATTCACCCCTCCACTTT. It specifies CASSYRQGNSPLHF.

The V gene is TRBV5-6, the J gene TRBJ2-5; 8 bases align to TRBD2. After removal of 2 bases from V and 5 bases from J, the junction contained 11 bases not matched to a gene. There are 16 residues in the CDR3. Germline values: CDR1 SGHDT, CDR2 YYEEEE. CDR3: CASSFGRGGTRETQYF. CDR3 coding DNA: TGTGCCAGCAGCTTTGGACGCGGGGGGACTCGGGAGACCCAGTACTTC.

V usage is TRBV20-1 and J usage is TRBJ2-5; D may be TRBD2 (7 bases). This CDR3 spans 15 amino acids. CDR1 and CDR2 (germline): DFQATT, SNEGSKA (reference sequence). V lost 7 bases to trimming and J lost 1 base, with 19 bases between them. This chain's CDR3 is CSGGTGRGLQETQYF. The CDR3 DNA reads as TGCAGTGGGGGCACGGGGCGGGGGCTCCAAGAGACCCAGTACTTC.

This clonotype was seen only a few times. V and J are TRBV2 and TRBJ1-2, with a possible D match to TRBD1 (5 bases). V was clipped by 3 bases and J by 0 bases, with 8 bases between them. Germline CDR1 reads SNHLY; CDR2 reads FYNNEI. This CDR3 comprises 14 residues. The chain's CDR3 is CASSDGGANYGYTF. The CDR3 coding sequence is TGTGCCAGCAGTGATGGGGGAGCTAACTATGGCTACACCTTC.

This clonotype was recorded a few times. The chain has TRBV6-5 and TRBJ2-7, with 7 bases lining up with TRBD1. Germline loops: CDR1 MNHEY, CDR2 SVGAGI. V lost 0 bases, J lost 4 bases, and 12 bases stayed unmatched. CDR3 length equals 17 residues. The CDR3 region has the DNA TGTGCCAGCAGTTACTCGGGACCCGGGACAGTGGAGTACGAGCAGTACTTC. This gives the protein CASSYSGPGTVEYEQYF.

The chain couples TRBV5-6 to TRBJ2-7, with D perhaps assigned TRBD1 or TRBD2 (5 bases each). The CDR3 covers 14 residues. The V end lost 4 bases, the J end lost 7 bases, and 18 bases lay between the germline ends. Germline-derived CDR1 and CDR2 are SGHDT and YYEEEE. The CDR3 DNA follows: TGTGCCAGCAGCACCGGGACGGTTTCTGGGGAGCAGTACTTC. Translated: CASSTGTVSGEQYF.

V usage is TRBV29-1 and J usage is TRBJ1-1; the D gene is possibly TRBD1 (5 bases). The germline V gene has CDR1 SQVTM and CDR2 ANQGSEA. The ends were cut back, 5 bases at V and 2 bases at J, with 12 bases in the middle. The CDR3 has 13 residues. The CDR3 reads CSVQPTENTEAFF. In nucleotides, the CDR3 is TGCAGCGTTCAACCGACAGAAAACACTGAAGCTTTCTTT.

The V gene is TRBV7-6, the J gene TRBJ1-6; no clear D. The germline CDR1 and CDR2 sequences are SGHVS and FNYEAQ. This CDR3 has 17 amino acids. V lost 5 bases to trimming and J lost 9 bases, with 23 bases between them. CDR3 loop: CASSPRGGEQTRSPLHF. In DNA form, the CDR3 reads TGTGCCAGCAGCCCGAGAGGAGGAGAGCAAACGCGTTCACCCCTCCACTTT.

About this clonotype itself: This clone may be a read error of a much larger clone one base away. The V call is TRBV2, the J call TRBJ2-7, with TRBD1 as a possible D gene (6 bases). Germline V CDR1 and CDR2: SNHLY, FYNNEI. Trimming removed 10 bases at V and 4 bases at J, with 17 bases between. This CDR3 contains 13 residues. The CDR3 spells CANSRTAKYEQYF. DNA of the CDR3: TGTGCCAACAGCAGGACAGCAAAATACGAGCAGTACTTC.

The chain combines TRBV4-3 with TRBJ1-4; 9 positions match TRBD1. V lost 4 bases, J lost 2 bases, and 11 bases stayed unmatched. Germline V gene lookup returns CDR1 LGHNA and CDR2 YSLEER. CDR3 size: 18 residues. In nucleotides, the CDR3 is TGCGCCAGCAGCCCAGGGACAGGGTTTGTCTTCACTAATGAAAAACTGTTTTTT. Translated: CASSPGTGFVFTNEKLFF.

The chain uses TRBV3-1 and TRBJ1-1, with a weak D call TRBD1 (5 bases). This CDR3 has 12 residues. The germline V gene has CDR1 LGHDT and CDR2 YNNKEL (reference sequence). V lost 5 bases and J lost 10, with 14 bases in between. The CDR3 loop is CASSSKDTLAFF. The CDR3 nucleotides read TGTGCCAGCAGCTCGAAGGACACCTTAGCTTTCTTT.

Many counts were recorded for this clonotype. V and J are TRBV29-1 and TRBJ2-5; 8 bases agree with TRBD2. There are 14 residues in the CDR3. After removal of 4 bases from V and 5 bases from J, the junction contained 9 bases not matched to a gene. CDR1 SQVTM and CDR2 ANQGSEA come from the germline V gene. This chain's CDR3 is CSVVLGGAWETQYF. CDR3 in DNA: TGCAGCGTTGTGCTCGGGGGGGCTTGGGAGACCCAGTACTTC.

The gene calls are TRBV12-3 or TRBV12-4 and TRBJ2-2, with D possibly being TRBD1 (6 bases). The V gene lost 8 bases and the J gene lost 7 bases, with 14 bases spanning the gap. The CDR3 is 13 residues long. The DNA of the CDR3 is TGTGCCAGCGAGAACAGGGATGTCGGGGAGCTGTTTTTT. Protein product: CASENRDVGELFF.

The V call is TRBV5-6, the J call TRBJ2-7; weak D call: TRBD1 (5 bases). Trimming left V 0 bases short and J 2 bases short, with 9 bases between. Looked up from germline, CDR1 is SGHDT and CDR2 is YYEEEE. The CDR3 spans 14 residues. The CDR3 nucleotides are TGTGCCAGCAGCTTGGTAGGACACCCCTACGAGCAGTACTTC. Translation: CASSLVGHPYEQYF.

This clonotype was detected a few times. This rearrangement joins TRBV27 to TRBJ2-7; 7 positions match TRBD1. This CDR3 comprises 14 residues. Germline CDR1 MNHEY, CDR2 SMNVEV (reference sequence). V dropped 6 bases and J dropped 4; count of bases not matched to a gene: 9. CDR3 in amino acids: CASSRDSGKYEQYF. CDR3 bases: TGTGCCAGCAGCCGGGACAGTGGAAAATACGAGCAGTACTTC.

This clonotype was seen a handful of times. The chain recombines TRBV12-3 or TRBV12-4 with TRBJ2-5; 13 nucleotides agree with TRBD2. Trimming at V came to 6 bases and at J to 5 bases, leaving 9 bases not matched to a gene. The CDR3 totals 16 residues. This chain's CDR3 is CASSRTSGGFHETQYF. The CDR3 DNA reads TGTGCCAGCAGCCGGACTAGCGGGGGATTCCATGAGACCCAGTACTTC.

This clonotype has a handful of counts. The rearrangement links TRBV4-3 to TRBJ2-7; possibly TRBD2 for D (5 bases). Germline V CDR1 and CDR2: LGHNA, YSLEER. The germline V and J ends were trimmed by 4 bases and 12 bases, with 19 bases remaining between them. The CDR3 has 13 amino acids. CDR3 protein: CASSPELAGVAYF. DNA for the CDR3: TGCGCCAGCAGCCCAGAATTGGCCGGGGTCGCGTACTTC.

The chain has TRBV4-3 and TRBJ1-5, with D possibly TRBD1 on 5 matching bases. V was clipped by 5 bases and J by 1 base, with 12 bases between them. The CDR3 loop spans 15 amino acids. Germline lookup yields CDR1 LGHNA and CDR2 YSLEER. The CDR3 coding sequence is TGCGCCAGCAGCTCCGTTTGGGGCAGCAATCAGCCCCAGCATTTT. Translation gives CASSSVWGSNQPQHF.

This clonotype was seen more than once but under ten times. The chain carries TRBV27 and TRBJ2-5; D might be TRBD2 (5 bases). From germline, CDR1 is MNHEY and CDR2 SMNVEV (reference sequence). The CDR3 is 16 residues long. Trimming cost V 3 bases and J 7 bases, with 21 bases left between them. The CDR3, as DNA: TGTGCCAGCAGTTTGGTCGGTGAGGGCCCCCGGGGGACCCAGTACTTC. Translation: CASSLVGEGPRGTQYF.